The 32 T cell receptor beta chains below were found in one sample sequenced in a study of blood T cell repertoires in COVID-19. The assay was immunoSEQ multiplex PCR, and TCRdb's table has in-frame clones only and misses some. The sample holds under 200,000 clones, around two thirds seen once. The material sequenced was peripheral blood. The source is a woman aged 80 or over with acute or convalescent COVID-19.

The DNA for the CDR3 is TGTGCCAGCAGAACAGGACAGGGACGCTTTGATTCACCCCTCCACTTT. Translation gives CASRTGQGRFDSPLHF. The chain joins TRBV2 to TRBJ1-6, with 8 bases that match TRBD1. This CDR3 spans 16 amino acids. Germline V lookup: CDR1 SNHLY, CDR2 FYNNEI. The junction had 12 bases not matched to a gene; V was cut back by 6 bases and J by 8 bases. Based on the CDR3 plus reference TRBV2 and TRBJ1-6, the full variable domain is EPEVTQTPSHQVTQMGQEVILRCVPISNHLYFYWYRQILGQKVEFLVSFYNNEISEKSEIFDDQFSVERPDGSNFTLKIRSTKLEDSAMYFCASRTGQGRFDSPLHFGNGTRLTVT.

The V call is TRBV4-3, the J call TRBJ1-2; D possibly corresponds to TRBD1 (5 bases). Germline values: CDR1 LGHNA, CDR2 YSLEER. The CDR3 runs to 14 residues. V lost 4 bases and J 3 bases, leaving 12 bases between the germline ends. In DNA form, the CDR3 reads TGCGCCAGCAGCCCAGAGGGCAGGGACTATGGCTACACCTTC. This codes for CASSPEGRDYGYTF.

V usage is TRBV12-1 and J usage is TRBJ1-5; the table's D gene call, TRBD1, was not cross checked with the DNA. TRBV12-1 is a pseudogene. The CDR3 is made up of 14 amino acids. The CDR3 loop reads CASSFRTVYQPQHF. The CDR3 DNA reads TGTGCCAGCAGCTTCCGTACAGTCTATCAGCCCCAGCATTTT.

Here the CDR3 reads CASSLTGTGSPLHF. The CDR3 DNA reads as TGTGCCAGCAGCCTTACAGGGACGGGTTCACCCCTCCACTTT. The J gene is TRBJ1-6, the V gene TRBV16, with D possibly matching TRBD1 (6 bases). Germline assignment: CDR1 KGHSY and CDR2 FQNENV. The CDR3 has 14 amino acids. Trimming stripped 4 bases from V and 9 bases from J, with 13 bases between. The variable domain in full, completed from reference TRBV16 and TRBJ1-6, reads GEEVAQTPKHLVRGEGQKAKLYCAPIKGHSYVFWYQQVLKNEFKFLISFQNENVFDETGMPKERFSAKCLPNSPCSLEIQATKLEDSAVYFCASSLTGTGSPLHFGNGTRLTVT.

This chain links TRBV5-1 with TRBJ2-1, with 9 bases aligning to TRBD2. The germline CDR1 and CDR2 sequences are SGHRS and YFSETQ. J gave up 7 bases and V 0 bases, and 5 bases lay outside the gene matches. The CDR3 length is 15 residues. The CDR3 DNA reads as TGCGCCAGCAGCTTGGGACTAGCGGAGGGTAATGAGCAGTTCTTC. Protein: CASSLGLAEGNEQFF.

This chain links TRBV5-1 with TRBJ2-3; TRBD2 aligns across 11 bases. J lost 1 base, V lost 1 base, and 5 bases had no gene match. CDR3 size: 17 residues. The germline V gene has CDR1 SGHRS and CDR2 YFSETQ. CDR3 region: CASSLTGTSGGTDTQYF. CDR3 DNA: TGCGCCAGCAGCTTGACCGGGACTAGCGGAGGCACAGATACGCAGTATTTT.

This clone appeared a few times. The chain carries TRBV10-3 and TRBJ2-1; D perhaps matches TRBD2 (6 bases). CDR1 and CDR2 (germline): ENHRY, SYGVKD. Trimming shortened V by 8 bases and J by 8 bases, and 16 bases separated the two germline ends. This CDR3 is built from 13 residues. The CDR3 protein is CAIGGSNADEQFF. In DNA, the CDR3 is TGTGCCATCGGGGGGAGTAACGCGGATGAGCAGTTCTTC.

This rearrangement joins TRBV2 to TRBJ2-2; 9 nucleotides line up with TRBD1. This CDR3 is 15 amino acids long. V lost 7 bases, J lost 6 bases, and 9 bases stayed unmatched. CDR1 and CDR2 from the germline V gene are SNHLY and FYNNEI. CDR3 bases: TGTGCCAGCACGCCCGACAGGGGGTTGTCCGGGGAGCTGTTTTTT. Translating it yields CASTPDRGLSGELFF.

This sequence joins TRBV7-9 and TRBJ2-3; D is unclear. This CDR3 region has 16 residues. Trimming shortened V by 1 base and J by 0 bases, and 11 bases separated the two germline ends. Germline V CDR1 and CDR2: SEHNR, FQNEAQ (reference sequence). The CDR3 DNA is TGTGCCAGCAGCTTAGTAGGAGCAGCTAGCACAGATACGCAGTATTTT. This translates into CASSLVGAASTDTQYF.

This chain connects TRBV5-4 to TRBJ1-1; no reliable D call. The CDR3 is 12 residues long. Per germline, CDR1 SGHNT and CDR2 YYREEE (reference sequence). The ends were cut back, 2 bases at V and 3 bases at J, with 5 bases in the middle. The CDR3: CASSFEDTEAFF. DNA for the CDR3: TGTGCCAGCAGCTTCGAGGACACTGAAGCTTTCTTT.

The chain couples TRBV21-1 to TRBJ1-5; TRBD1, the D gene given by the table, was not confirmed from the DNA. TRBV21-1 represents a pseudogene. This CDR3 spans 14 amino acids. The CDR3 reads CASSKMQANQPQHF. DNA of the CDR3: TGTGCCAGCAGCAAAATGCAGGCCAATCAGCCCCAGCATTTT.

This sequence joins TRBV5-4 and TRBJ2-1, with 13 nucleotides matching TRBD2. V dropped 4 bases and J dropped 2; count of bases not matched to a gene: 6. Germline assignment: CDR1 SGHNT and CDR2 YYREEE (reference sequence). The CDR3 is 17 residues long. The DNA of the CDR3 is TGTGCCAGCAGCAAAGGACTAGCGGGAGTCACCTACAATGAGCAGTTCTTC. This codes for CASSKGLAGVTYNEQFF.

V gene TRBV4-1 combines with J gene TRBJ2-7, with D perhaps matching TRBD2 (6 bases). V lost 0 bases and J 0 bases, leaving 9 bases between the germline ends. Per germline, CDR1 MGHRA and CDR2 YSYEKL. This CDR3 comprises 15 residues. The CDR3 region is CASSQDSGLSYEQYF. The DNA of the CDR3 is TGCGCCAGCAGCCAAGACTCGGGACTCTCCTACGAGCAGTACTTC.

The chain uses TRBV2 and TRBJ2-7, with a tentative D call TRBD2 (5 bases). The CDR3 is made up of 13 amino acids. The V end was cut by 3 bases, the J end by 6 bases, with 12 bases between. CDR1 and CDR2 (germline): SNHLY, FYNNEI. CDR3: CASSELVEGEQYF. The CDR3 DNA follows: TGTGCCAGCAGTGAGCTGGTTGAGGGCGAGCAGTACTTC.

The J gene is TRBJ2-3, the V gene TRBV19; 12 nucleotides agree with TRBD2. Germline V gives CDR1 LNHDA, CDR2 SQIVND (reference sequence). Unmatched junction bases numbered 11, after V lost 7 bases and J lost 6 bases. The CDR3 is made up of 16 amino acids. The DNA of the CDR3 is TGTGCCAGTACTCCAGGTTGGACTAGCGGGACTGATACGCAGTATTTT. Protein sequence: CASTPGWTSGTDTQYF.

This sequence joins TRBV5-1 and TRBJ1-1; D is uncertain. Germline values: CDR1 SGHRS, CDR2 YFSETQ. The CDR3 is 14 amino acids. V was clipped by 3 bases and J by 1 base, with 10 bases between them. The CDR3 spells CASSSWAENTEAFF. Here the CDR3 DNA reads TGCGCCAGCAGCTCGTGGGCAGAGAACACTGAAGCTTTCTTT.

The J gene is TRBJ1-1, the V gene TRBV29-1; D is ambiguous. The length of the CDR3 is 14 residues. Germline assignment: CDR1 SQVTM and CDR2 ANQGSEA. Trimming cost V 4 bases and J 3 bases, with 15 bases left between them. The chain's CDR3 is CSVGGRAGDTEAFF. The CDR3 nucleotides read TGCAGCGTTGGAGGGAGGGCTGGGGACACTGAAGCTTTCTTT.

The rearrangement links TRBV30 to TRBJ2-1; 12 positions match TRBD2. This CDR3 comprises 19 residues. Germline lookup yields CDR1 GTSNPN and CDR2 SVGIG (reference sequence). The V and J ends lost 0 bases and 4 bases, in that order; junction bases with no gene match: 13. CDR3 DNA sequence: TGTGCCTGGAGTGTAGGACTAGCGGGACTGTCCTTCCGATACAATGAGCAGTTCTTC. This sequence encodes CAWSVGLAGLSFRYNEQFF.

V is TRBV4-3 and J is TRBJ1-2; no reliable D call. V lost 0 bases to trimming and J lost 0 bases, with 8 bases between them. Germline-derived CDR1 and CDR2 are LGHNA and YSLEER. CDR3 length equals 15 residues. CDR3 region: CASSQEITANYGYTF. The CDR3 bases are TGCGCCAGCAGCCAAGAAATAACAGCTAACTATGGCTACACCTTC.

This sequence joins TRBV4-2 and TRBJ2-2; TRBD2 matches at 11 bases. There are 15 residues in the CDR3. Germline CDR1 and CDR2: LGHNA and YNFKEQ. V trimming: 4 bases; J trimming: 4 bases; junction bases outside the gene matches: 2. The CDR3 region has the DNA TGTGCCAGCAGCCTGGGACTAGCGGCCACCGGGGAGCTGTTTTTT. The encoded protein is CASSLGLAATGELFF.

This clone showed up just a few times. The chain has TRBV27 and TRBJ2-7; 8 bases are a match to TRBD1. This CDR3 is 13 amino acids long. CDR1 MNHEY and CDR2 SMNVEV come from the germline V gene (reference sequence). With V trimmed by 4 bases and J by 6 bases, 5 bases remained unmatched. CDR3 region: CASSYNRGFEQYF. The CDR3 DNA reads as TGTGCCAGCAGTTATAACAGGGGGTTCGAGCAGTACTTC.

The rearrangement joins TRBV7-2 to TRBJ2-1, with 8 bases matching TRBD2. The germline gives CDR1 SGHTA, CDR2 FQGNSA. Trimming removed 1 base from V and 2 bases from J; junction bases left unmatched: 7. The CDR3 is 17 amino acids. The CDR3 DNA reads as TGTGCCAGCAGCTTAGACACTAGCGGTTATACCTACAATGAGCAGTTCTTC. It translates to CASSLDTSGYTYNEQFF. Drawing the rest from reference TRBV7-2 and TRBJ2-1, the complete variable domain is GAGVSQSPSNKVTEKGKDVELRCDPISGHTALYWYRQSLGQGLEFLIYFQGNSAPDKSGLPSDRFSAERTGGSVSTLTIQRTQQEDSAVYLCASSLDTSGYTYNEQFFGPGTRLTVL.

CDR3 sequence (DNA): TGTGCCAGTAGACTGACAGCAGGTAACACTGAAGCTTTCTTT. Amino acids: CASRLTAGNTEAFF. The J gene is TRBJ1-1, the V gene TRBV19; D perhaps matches TRBD1 (5 bases). The CDR3 has 14 residues. V was cut by 6 bases and J by 2 bases, with 13 bases left in between. The germline V gene has CDR1 LNHDA and CDR2 SQIVND (reference sequence).

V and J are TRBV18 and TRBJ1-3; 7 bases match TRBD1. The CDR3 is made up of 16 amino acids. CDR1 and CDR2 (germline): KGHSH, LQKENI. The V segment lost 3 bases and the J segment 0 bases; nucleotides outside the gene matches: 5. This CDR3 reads CASSPDRPSSGNTIYF. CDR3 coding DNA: TGTGCCAGCTCACCGGACAGGCCTAGCTCTGGAAACACCATATATTTT. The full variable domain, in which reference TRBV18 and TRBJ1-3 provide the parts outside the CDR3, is NAGVMQNPRHLVRRRGQEARLRCSPMKGHSHVYWYRQLPEEGLKFMVYLQKENIIDESGMPKERFSAEFPKEGPSILRIQQVVRGDSAAYFCASSPDRPSSGNTIYFGEGSWLTVV.

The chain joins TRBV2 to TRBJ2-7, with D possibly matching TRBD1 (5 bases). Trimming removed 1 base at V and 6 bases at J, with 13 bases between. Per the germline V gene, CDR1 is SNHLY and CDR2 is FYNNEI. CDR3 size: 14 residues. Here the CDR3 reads CASSEVLGRPEQYF. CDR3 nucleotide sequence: TGTGCCAGCAGTGAAGTCCTGGGGCGGCCCGAGCAGTACTTC.

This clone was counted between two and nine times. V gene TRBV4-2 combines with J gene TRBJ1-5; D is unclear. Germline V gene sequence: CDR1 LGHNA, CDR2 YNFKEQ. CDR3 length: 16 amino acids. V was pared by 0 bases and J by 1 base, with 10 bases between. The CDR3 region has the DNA TGTGCCAGCAGCCAAGAAACGGGGATCAGCAATCAGCCCCAGCATTTT. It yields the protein CASSQETGISNQPQHF.

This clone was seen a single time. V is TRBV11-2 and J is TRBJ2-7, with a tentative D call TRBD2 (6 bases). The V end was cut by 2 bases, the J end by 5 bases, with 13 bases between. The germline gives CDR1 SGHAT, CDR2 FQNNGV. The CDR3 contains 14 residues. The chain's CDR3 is CASSLWQGGDEQYF. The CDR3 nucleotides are TGTGCCAGCAGCTTATGGCAGGGAGGCGACGAGCAGTACTTC.

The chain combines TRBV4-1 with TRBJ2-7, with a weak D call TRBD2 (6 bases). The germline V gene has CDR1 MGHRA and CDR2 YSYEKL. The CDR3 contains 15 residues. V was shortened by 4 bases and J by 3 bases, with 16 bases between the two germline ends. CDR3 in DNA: TGCGCCAGCAGCCCCGTCGGGAGCGGGCTCTACGAGCAGTACTTC. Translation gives CASSPVGSGLYEQYF.

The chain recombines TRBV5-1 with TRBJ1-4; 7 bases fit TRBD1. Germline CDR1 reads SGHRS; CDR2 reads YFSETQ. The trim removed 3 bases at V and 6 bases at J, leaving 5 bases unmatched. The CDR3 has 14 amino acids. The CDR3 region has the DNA TGCGCCAGCAGCTACGAGGGGGCGCATGAAAAACTGTTTTTT. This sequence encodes CASSYEGAHEKLFF.

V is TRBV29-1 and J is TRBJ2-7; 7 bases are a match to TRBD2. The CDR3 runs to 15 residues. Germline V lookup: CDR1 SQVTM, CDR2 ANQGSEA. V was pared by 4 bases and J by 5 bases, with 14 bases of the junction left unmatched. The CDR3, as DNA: TGCAGCGTTGTACTCCCAGCGGGAATAAGTGACGAGCAGTACTTC. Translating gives CSVVLPAGISDEQYF.

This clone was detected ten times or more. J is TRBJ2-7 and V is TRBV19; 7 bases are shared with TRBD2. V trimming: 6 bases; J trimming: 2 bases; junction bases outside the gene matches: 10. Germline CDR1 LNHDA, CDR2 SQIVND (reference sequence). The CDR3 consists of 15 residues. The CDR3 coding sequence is TGTGCCAGTAGCCTCTCTCTAGCGGCTACCTACGAGCAGTACTTC. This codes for CASSLSLAATYEQYF.

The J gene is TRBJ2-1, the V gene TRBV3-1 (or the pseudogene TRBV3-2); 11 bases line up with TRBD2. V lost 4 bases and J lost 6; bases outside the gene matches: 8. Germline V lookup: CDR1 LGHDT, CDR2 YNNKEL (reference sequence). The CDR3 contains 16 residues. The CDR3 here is CASSLLAGGSPNEQFF. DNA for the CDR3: TGTGCCAGCAGCCTCCTAGCGGGAGGCTCACCCAATGAGCAGTTCTTC.